This T cell receptor beta chain was identified during a study of T cell changes during pregnancy in multiple sclerosis. Germline V gives CDR1 LNHNV, CDR2 YYDKDF (reference sequence). With V trimmed by 1 base and J by 5 bases, 7 bases remained unmatched. The CDR3 extends over 15 amino acids. The method was immunoSEQ multiplex PCR; TCRdb's version includes in-frame clones alone and lacks a portion of them. Of tens of thousands of clones listed, about nine tenths are singletons. The chain recombines TRBV15 with TRBJ2-5; 7 positions match TRBD1. This sample comprised peripheral blood, obtained after pregnancy. This clonotype originated in a female donor with multiple sclerosis, enrolled in a pregnancy study. This chain's CDR3 is CATSRGPTGTETQYF. The CDR3 DNA follows: TGTGCCACCAGCAGAGGCCCGACAGGGACGGAGACCCAGTACTTC.